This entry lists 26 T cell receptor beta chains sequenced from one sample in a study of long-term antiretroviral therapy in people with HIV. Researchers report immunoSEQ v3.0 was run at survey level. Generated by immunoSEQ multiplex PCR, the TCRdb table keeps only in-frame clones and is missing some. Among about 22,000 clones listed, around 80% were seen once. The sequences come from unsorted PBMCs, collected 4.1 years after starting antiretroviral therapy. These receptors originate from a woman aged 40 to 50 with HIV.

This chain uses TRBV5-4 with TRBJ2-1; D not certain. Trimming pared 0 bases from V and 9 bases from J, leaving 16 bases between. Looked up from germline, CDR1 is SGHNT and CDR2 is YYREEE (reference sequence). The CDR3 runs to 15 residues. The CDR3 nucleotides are TGTGCCAGCAGCTTGGTATGGACGGGTGCTCTTGAGCAGTTCTTC. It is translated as CASSLVWTGALEQFF.

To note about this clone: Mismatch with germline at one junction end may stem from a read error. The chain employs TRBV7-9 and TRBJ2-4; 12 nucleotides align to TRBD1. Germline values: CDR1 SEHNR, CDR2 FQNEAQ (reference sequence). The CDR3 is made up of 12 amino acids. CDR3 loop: CASSFPGQGALF. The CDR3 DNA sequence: TGTGCCAGCAGCTTTCCGGGACAGGGGGCCTTATTC. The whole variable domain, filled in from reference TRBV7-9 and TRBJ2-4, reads DTGVSQNPRHKITKRGQNVTFRCDPISEHNRLYWYRQTLGQGPEFLTYFQNEAQLEKSRLLSDRFSAERPKGSFSTLEIQRTEQGDSAMYLCASSFPGQGALFGAGTRLSVL.

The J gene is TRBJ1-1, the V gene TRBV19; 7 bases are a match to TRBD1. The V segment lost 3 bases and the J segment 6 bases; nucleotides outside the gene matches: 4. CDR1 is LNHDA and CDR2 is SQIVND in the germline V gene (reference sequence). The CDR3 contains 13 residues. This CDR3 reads CASSMMQGAEAFF. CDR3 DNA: TGTGCCAGTAGTATGATGCAGGGGGCTGAAGCTTTCTTT.

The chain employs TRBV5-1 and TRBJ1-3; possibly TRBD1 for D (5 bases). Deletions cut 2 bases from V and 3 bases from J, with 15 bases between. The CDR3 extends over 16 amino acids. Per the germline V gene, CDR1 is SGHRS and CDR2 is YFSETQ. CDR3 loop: CASSFSGTVYGNTIYF. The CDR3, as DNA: TGCGCCAGCAGCTTTTCCGGGACGGTCTATGGAAACACCATATATTTT. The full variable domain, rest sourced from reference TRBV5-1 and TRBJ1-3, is KAGVTQTPRYLIKTRGQQVTLSCSPISGHRSVSWYQQTPGQGLQFLFEYFSETQRNKGNFPGRFSGRQFSNSRSEMNVSTLELGDSALYLCASSFSGTVYGNTIYFGEGSWLTVV.

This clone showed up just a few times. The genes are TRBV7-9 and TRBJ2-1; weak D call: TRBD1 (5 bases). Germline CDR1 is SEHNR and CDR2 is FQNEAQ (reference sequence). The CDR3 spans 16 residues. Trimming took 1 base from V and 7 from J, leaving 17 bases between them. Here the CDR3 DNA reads TGTGCCAGCAGCTTAGGGAAGGGGAAGGAGAAGAATGAGCAGTTCTTC. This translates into CASSLGKGKEKNEQFF.

The CDR3 DNA is TGTGCCAGCAGCTTCCTAGGCAGGAACCCTGTAGAGACCCAGTACTTC. This encodes CASSFLGRNPVETQYF. This rearrangement joins TRBV5-5 to TRBJ2-5; unclear D gene. The germline V and J ends were trimmed by 2 bases and 4 bases, with 18 bases remaining between them. Germline lookup yields CDR1 SGHKS and CDR2 YYEKEE (reference sequence). This CDR3 has 16 amino acids.

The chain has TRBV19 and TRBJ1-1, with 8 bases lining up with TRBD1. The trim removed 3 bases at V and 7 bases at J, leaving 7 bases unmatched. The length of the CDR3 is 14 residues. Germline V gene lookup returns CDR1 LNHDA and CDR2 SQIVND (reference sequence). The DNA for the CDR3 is TGTGCCAGTAGTATCACAGGGGGGGTGGGTGAAGCTTTCTTT. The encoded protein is CASSITGGVGEAFF. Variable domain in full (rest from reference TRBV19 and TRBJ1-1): DGGITQSPKYLFRKEGQNVTLSCEQNLNHDAMYWYRQDPGQGLRLIYYSQIVNDFQKGDIAEGYSVSREKKESFPLTVTSAQKNPTAFYLCASSITGGVGEAFFGQGTRLTVV.

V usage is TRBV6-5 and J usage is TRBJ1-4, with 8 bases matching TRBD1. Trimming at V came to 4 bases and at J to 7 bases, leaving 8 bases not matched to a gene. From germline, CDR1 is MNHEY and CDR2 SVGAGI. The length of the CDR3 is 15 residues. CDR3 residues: CASSFSRGQGEKLFF. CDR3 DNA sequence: TGTGCCAGCAGTTTTAGCAGGGGGCAGGGTGAAAAACTGTTTTTT.

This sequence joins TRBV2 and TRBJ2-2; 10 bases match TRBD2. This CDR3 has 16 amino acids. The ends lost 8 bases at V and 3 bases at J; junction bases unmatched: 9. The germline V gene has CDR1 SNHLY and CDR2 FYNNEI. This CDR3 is CASGRGLAGDTGELFF. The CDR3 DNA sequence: TGTGCCAGCGGGAGGGGTCTAGCGGGAGACACCGGGGAGCTGTTTTTT. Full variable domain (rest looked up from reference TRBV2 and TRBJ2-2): EPEVTQTPSHQVTQMGQEVILRCVPISNHLYFYWYRQILGQKVEFLVSFYNNEISEKSEIFDDQFSVERPDGSNFTLKIRSTKLEDSAMYFCASGRGLAGDTGELFFGEGSRLTVL.

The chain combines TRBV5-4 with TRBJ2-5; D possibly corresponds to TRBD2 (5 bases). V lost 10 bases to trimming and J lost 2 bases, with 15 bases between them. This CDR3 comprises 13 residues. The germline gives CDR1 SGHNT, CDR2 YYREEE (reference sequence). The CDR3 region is CASGDKLQETQYF. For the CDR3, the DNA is TGTGCCTCCGGGGATAAGTTGCAAGAGACCCAGTACTTC.

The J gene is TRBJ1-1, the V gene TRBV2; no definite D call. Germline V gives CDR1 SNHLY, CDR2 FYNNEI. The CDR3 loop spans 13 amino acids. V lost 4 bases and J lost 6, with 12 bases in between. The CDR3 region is CASSAVPGSEAFF. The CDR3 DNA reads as TGTGCCAGCAGTGCTGTGCCGGGGTCTGAAGCTTTCTTT.

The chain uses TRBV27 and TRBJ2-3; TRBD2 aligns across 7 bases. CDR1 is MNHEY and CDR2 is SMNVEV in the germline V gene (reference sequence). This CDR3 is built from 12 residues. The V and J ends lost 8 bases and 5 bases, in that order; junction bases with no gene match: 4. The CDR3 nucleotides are TGTGCCAGCGGACTAGATGAAGATACGCAGTATTTT. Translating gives CASGLDEDTQYF.

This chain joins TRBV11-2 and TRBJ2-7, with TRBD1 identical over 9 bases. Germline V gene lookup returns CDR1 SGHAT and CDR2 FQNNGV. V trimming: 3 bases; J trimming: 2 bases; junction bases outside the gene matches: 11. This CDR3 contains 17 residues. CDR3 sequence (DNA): TGTGCCAGCAGCTTGGGTTGGCGGGACAGGGCGGCCTACGAGCAGTACTTC. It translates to CASSLGWRDRAAYEQYF.

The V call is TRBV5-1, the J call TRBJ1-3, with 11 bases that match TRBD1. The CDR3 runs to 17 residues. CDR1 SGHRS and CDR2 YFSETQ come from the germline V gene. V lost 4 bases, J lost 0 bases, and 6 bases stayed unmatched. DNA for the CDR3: TGCGCCAGCAGCGGAACAGGGACAGGGGGCTCTGGAAACACCATATATTTT. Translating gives CASSGTGTGGSGNTIYF.

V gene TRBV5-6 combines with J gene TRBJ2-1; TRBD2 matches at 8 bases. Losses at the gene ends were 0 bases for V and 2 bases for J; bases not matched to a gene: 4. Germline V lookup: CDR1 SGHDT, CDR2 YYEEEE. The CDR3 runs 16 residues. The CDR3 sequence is CASSLVTAGAYNEQFF. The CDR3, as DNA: TGTGCCAGCAGCTTGGTCACAGCGGGGGCCTACAATGAGCAGTTCTTC.

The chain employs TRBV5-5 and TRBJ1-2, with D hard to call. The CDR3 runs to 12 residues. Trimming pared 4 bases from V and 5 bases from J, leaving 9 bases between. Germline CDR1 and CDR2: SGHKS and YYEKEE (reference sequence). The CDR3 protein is CASSPPVYGYTF. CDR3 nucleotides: TGTGCCAGCAGCCCGCCTGTTTATGGCTACACCTTC.

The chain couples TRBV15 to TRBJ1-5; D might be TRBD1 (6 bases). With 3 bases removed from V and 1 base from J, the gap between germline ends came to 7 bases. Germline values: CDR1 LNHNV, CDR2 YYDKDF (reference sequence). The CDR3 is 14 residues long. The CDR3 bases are TGTGCCACCAGCAGTCAGGGGAGCAATCAGCCCCAGCATTTT. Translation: CATSSQGSNQPQHF.

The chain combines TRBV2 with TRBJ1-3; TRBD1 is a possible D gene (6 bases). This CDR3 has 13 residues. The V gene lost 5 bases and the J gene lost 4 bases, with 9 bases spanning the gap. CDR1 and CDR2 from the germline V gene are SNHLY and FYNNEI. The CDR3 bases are TGTGCCAGCAGTTCAGGGGCGGGAAACACCATATATTTT. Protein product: CASSSGAGNTIYF.

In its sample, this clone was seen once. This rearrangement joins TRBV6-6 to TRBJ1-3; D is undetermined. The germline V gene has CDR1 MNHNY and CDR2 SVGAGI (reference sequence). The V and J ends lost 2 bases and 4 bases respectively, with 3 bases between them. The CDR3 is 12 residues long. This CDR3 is CASSYEGNTIYF. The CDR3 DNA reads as TGTGCCAGCAGTTACGAGGGAAACACCATATATTTT.

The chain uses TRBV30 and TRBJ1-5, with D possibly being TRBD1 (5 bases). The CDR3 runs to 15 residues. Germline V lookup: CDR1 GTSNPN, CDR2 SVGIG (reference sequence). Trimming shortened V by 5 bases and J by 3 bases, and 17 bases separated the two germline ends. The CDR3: CAWGPGPPSNQPQHF. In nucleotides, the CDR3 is TGTGCCTGGGGGCCGGGACCGCCCTCCAATCAGCCCCAGCATTTT.

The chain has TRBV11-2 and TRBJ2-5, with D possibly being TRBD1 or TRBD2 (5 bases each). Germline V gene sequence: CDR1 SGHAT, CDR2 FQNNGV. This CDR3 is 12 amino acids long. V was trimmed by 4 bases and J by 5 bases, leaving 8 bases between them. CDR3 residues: CASSSWGETQYF. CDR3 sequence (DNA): TGTGCCAGCAGCTCGTGGGGGGAGACCCAGTACTTC.

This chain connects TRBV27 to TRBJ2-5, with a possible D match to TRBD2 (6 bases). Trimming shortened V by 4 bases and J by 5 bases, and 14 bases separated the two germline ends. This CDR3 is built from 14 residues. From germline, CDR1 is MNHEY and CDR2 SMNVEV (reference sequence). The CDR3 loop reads CASSSPGGRETQYF. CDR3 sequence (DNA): TGTGCCAGCAGTTCCCCCGGGGGTCGGGAGACCCAGTACTTC.

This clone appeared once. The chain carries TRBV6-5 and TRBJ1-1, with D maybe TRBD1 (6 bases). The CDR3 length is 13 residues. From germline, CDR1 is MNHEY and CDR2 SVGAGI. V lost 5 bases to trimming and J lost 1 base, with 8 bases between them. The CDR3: CASSNRANTEAFF. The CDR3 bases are TGTGCCAGCAGTAACAGGGCGAACACTGAAGCTTTCTTT.

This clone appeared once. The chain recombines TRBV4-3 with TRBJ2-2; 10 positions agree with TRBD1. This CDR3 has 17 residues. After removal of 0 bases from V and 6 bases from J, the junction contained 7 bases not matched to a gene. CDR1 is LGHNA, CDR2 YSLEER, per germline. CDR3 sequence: CASSQDRTGTGAGELFF. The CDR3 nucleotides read TGCGCCAGCAGCCAAGATCGTACCGGGACAGGGGCCGGGGAGCTGTTTTTT.

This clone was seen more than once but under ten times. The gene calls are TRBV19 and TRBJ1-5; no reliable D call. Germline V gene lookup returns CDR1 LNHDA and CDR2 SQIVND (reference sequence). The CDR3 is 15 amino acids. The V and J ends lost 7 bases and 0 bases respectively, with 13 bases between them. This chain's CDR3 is CASTSQSSSNQPQHF. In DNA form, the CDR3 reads TGTGCCAGTACTTCACAATCCAGTAGCAATCAGCCCCAGCATTTT.

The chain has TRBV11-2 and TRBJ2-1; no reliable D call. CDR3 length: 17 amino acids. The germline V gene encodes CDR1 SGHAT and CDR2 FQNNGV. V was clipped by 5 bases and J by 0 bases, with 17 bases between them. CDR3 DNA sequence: TGTGCCAGCAGCCCTAGACTTGGAACGAGCTCCTACAATGAGCAGTTCTTC. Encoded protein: CASSPRLGTSSYNEQFF.